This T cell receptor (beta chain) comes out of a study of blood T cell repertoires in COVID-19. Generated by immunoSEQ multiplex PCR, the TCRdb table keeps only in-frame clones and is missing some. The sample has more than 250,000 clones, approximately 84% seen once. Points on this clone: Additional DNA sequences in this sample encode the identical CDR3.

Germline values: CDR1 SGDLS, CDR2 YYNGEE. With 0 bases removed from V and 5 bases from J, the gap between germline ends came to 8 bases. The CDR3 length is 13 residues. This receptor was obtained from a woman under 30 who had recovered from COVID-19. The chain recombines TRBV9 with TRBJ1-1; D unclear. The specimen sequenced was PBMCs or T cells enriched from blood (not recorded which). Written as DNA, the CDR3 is TGTGCCAGCAGCGTAGACGGGGATACTGAAGCTTTCTTT. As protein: CASSVDGDTEAFF.